The following is a T cell receptor beta chain sequence with its context. This sample was taken from a study of fetal regulatory T cell absence and autoimmunity. Generated by immunoSEQ multiplex PCR, the TCRdb table keeps only in-frame clones and is missing some. Of about 95,000 clones in the sample, around 72% are singletons; the top ten hold 1.5% to 2.5%. Germline V gives CDR1 MDHEN, CDR2 SYDVKM. The CDR3 contains 13 residues. V was cut by 8 bases and J by 3 bases, with 13 bases left in between. The sequence was obtained from a male donor with IPEX syndrome. The material sequenced was pancreas tissue. This rearrangement joins TRBV28 to TRBJ1-1; D remains unclear. This chain's CDR3 is CASLRAPHTEAFF. The CDR3 nucleotides read TGTGCCAGCCTTCGAGCCCCCCACACTGAAGCTTTCTTT.